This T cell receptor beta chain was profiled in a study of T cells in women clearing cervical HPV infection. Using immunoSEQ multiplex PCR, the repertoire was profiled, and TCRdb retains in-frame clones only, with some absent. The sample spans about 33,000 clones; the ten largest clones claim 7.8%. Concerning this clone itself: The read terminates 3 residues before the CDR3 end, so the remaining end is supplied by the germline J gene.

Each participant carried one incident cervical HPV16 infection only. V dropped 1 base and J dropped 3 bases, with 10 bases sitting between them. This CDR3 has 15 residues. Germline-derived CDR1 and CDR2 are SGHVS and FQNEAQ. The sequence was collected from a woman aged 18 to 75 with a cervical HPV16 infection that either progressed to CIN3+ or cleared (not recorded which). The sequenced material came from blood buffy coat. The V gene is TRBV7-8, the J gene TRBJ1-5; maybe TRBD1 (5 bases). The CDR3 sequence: CASSLGQLPNQPQHF. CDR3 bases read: TGTGCCAGCAGCTTAGGACAGCTTCCCAATCAGCCC.